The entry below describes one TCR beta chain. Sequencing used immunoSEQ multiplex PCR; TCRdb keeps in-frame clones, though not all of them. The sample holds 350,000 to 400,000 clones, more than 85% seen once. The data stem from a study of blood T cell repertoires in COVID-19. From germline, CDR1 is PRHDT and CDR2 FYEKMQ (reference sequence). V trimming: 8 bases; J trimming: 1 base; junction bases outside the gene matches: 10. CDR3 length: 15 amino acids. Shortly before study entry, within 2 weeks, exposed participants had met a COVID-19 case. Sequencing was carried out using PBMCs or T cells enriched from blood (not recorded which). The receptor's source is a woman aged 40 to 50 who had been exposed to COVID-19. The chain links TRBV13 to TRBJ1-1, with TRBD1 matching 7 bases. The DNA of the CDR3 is TGTGCCAGCGACATGGGGACAGCGAGGAACACTGAAGCTTTCTTT. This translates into CASDMGTARNTEAFF.